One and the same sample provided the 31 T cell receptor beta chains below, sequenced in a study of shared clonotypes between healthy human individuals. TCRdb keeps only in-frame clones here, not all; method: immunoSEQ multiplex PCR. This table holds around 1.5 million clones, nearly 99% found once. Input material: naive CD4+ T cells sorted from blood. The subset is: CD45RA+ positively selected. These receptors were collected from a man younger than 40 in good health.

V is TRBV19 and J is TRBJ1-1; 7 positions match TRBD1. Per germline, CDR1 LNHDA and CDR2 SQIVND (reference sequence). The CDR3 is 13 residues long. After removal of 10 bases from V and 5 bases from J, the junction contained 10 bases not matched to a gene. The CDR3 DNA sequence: TGTGCCATTCAAAGGGGGCGCGGGACTGAAGCTTTCTTT. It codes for CAIQRGRGTEAFF.

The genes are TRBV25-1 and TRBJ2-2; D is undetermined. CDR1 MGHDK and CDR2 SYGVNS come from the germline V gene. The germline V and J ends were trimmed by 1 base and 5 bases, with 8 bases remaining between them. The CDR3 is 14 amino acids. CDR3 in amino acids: CASSESGRTGELFF. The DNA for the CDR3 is TGTGCCAGCAGTGAATCGGGCAGGACCGGGGAGCTGTTTTTT.

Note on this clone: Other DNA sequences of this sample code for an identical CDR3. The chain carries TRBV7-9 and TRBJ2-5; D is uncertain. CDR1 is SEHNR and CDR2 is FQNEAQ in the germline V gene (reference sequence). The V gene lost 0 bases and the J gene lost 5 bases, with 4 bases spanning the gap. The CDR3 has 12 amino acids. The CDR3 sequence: CASSLAGETQYF. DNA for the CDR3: TGTGCCAGCAGCTTAGCTGGGGAGACCCAGTACTTC.

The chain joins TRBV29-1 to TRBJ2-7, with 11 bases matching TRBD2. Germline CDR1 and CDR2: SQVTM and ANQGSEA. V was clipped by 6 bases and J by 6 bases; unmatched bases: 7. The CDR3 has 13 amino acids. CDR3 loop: CSVDLAGGFEQYF. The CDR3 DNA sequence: TGCAGCGTGGATCTAGCGGGAGGTTTCGAGCAGTACTTC.

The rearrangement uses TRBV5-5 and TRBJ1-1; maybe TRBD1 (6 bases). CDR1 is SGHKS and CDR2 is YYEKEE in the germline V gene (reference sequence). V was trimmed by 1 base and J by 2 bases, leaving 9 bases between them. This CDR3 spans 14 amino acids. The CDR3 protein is CASSLTGPNTEAFF. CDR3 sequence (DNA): TGTGCCAGCAGCTTGACAGGGCCAAACACTGAAGCTTTCTTT.

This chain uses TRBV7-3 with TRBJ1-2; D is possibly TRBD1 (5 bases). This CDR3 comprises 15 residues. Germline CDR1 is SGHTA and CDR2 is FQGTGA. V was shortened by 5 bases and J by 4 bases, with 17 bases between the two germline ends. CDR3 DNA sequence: TGTGCCAGCAGCCAAACAGGAGGTTCCGGCTATGGCTACACCTTC. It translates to CASSQTGGSGYGYTF.

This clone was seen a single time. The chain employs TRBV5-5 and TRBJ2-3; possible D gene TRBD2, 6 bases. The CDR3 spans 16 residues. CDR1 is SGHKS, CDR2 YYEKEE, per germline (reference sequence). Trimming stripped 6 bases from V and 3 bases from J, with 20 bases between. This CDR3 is CASIIMGGLQTDTQYF. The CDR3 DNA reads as TGTGCCAGCATAATTATGGGGGGTCTCCAAACAGATACGCAGTATTTT.

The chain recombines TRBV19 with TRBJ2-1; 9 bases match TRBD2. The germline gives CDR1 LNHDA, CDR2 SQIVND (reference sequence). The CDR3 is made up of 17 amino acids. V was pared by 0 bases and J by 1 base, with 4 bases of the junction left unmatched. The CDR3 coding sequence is TGTGCCAGTAGTATAGAATCGAGCGGGAGGTCCTACAATGAGCAGTTCTTC. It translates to CASSIESSGRSYNEQFF.

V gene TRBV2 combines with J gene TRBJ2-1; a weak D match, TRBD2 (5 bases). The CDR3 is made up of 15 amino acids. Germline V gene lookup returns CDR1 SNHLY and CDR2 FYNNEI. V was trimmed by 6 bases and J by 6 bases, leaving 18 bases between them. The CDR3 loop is CASSKEAGLSNEQFF. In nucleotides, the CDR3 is TGTGCCAGCAGCAAAGAGGCGGGTCTGAGCAATGAGCAGTTCTTC.

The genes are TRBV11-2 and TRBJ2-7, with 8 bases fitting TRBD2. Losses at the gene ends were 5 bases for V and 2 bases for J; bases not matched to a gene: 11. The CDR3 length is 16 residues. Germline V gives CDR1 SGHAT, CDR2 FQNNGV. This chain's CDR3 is CASSVGSAGRAYEQYF. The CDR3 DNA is TGTGCCAGCAGCGTAGGTAGCGCCGGGAGGGCCTACGAGCAGTACTTC.

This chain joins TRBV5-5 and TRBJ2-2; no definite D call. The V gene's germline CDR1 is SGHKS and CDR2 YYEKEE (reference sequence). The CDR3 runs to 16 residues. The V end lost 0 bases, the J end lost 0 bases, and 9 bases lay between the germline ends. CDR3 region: CASSLELRTNTGELFF. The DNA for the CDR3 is TGTGCCAGCAGCTTGGAGTTGCGTACGAACACCGGGGAGCTGTTTTTT.

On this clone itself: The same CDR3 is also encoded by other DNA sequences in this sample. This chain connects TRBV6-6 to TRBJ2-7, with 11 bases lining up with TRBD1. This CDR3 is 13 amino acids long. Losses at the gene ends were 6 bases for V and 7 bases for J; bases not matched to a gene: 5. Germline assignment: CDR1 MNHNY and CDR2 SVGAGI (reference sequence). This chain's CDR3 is CASSRDRGYEQYF. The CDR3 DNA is TGTGCCAGCAGCCGGGACAGGGGGTATGAGCAGTACTTC.

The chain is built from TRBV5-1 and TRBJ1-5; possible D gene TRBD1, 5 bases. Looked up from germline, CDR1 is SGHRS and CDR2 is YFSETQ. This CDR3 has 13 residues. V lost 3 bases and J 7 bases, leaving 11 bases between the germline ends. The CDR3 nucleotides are TGCGCCAGCAGCTCTTCCGGGACGCAGCCCCAGCATTTT. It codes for CASSSSGTQPQHF.

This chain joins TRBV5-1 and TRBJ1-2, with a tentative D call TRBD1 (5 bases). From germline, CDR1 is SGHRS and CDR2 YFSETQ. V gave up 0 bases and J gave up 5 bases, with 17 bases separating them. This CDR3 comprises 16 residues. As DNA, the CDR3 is TGCGCCAGCAGCTTGGATGAGGGCAGGGAGACGTATGGCTACACCTTC. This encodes CASSLDEGRETYGYTF. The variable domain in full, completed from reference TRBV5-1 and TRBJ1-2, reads KAGVTQTPRYLIKTRGQQVTLSCSPISGHRSVSWYQQTPGQGLQFLFEYFSETQRNKGNFPGRFSGRQFSNSRSEMNVSTLELGDSALYLCASSLDEGRETYGYTFGSGTRLTVV.

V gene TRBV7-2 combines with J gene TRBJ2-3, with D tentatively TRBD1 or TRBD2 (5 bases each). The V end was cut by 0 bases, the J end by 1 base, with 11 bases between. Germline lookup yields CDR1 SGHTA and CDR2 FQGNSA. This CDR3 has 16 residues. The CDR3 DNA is TGTGCCAGCAGCTTAGCCGGGGCATCAGGCACAGATACGCAGTATTTT. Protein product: CASSLAGASGTDTQYF.

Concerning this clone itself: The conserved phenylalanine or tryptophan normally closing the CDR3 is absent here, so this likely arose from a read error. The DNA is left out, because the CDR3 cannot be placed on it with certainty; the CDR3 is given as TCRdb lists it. The CDR3 sequence is CASSLVVAGGPYL. The V call is TRBV11-2, the J call TRBJ2-7; the table's D gene call, TRBD2, was not cross checked with the DNA. Germline CDR1 and CDR2: SGHAT and FQNNGV. Termini included, the CDR3 measures 13 amino acids.

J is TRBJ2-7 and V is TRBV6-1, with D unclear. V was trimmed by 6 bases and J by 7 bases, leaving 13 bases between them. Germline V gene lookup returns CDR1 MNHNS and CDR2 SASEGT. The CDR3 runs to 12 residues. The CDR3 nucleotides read TGTGCCAGCAGCAGGTCCCGAGGTGAGCAGTACTTC. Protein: CASSRSRGEQYF.

The CDR3 DNA sequence: TGTGCCAGCAGCAGAAGGGGGCCCGTTAATGAAAAACTGTTTTTT. This gives the protein CASSRRGPVNEKLFF. J is TRBJ1-4 and V is TRBV7-2, with 7 bases identical to TRBD1. Germline CDR1 is SGHTA and CDR2 is FQGNSA. The CDR3 spans 15 residues. After removal of 5 bases from V and 4 bases from J, the junction contained 7 bases not matched to a gene. The full variable domain, its missing parts supplied by reference TRBV7-2 and TRBJ1-4, is GAGVSQSPSNKVTEKGKDVELRCDPISGHTALYWYRQSLGQGLEFLIYFQGNSAPDKSGLPSDRFSAERTGGSVSTLTIQRTQQEDSAVYLCASSRRGPVNEKLFFGSGTQLSVL.

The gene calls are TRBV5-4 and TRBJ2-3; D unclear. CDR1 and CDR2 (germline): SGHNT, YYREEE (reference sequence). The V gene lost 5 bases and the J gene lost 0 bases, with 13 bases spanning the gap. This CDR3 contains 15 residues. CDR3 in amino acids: CASRLIGSSTDTQYF. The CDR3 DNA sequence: TGTGCCAGCAGACTTATAGGGTCTAGCACAGATACGCAGTATTTT.

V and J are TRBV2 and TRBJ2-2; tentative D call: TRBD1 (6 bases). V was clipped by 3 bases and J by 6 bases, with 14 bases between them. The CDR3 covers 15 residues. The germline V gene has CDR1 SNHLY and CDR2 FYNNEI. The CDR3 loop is CASSEQGFVSGELFF. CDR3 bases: TGTGCCAGCAGTGAGCAGGGGTTCGTTTCCGGGGAGCTGTTTTTT.

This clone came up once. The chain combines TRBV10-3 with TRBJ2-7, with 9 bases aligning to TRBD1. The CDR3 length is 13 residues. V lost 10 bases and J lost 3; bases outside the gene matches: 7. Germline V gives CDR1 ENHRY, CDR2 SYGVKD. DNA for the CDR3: TGTGCCACCCGCGACAGGGGGGTCTACGAGCAGTACTTC. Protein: CATRDRGVYEQYF.

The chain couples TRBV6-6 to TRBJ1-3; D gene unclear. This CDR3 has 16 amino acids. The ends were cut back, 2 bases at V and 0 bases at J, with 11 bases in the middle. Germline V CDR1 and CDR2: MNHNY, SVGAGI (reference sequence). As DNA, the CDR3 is TGTGCCAGCAGTTACCGAGCGGTGAACTCTGGAAACACCATATATTTT. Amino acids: CASSYRAVNSGNTIYF.

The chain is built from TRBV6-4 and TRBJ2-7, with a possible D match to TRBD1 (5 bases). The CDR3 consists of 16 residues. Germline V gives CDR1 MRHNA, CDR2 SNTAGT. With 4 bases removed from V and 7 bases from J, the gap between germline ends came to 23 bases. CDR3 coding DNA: TGTGCCAGCAGTGGCCCGGACATGGGTGGGGCTTGGGAGCAGTACTTC. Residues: CASSGPDMGGAWEQYF.

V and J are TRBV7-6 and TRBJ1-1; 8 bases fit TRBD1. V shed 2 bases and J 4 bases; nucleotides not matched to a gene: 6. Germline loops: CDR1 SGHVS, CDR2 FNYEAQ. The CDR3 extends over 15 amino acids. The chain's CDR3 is CASSLKAGGITEAFF. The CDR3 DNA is TGTGCCAGCAGCTTAAAGGCAGGGGGCATCACTGAAGCTTTCTTT.

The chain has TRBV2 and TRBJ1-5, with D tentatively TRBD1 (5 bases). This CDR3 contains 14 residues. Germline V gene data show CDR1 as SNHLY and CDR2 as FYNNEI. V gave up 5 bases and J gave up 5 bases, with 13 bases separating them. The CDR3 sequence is CASSLREGDQPQHF. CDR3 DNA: TGTGCCAGCAGTCTGAGGGAAGGGGATCAGCCCCAGCATTTT.

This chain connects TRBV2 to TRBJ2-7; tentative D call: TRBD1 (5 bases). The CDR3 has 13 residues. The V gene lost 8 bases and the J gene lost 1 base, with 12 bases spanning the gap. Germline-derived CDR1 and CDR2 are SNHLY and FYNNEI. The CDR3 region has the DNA TGTGCCAGCCGTTATCAGGGATCCTACGAGCAGTACTTC. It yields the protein CASRYQGSYEQYF.

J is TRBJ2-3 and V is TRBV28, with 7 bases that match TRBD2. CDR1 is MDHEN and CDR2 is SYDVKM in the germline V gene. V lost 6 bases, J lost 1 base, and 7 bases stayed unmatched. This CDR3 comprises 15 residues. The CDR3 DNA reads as TGTGCCAGCAGCTCCGGGACTATGCGCACAGATACGCAGTATTTT. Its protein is CASSSGTMRTDTQYF.

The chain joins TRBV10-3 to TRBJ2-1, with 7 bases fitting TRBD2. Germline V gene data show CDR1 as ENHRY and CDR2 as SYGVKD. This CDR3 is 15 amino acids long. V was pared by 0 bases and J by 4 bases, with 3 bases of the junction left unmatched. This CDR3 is CAISESREGYNEQFF. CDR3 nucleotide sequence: TGTGCCATCAGTGAGTCTAGGGAGGGGTACAATGAGCAGTTCTTC.

CDR3 region: CASSHNTGELFF. The CDR3, as DNA: TGTGCCAGTAGTCACAACACCGGGGAGCTGTTTTTT. The J gene is TRBJ2-2, the V gene TRBV19; no clear D. Trimming removed 5 bases from V and 2 bases from J, with 3 bases in between. The CDR3 extends over 12 amino acids. The germline V gene has CDR1 LNHDA and CDR2 SQIVND (reference sequence).

As DNA, the CDR3 is TGTGCCAGCGGACAGGGAGGGCGCACAGATACGCAGTATTTT. It specifies CASGQGGRTDTQYF. This chain links TRBV10-3 with TRBJ2-3; perhaps TRBD1 as D (8 bases). Trimming cost V 10 bases and J 1 base, with 15 bases left between them. Per the germline V gene, CDR1 is ENHRY and CDR2 is SYGVKD. The CDR3 length is 14 residues.

In DNA, the CDR3 is TGTGCCACCAGCAGAGATTTAGAAGCTTTCTTT. Amino acid sequence: CATSRDLEAFF. The chain recombines TRBV15 with TRBJ1-1; no definite D call. The CDR3 sequence is 11 residues long. Between the trimmed V and J ends, which lost 0 bases and 8 bases, there was a span of 4 bases. Germline lookup yields CDR1 LNHNV and CDR2 YYDKDF (reference sequence).